The next 17 T cell receptor beta chains were all read from a single sample in a study of Ad26.COV2.S vaccination and SARS-CoV-2 variants. The assay was immunoSEQ multiplex PCR, and TCRdb's table has in-frame clones only and misses some. The data contain 150,000 to 200,000 clones, around nine tenths of them singletons. Sequenced here: peripheral blood, sampled after recovery from COVID-19. These receptors all come from a human donor who had recovered from COVID-19.

This rearrangement joins TRBV5-1 to TRBJ2-2, with a tentative D call TRBD2 (5 bases). This CDR3 region has 14 residues. V shed 1 base and J shed 6 bases, with 10 bases lying between them. The germline V gene encodes CDR1 SGHRS and CDR2 YFSETQ. The CDR3 loop reads CASSLLGGSGELFF. The CDR3, as DNA: TGCGCCAGCAGCTTGCTAGGCGGGTCCGGGGAGCTGTTTTTT.

There are a few counts of this clone. The chain couples TRBV9 to TRBJ2-2; D unclear. The germline V gene has CDR1 SGDLS and CDR2 YYNGEE. Trimming pared 2 bases from V and 6 bases from J, leaving 8 bases between. The CDR3 has 13 residues. CDR3 sequence reads: CASSVDNAGELFF. The CDR3 DNA reads TGTGCCAGCAGCGTTGATAACGCCGGGGAGCTGTTTTTT.

This clone has a single count. V and J are TRBV15 and TRBJ2-4; D remains unclear. Trimming left V 0 bases short and J 9 bases short, with 15 bases between. The CDR3 loop spans 15 amino acids. Germline CDR1 LNHNV, CDR2 YYDKDF (reference sequence). DNA for the CDR3: TGTGCCACCAGCAGAGATAGGGCATACAAGGTCATTCAGTACTTC. Translated: CATSRDRAYKVIQYF.

The chain joins TRBV9 to TRBJ1-5, with D hard to call. V lost 4 bases and J 6 bases, leaving 17 bases between the germline ends. Germline V gene lookup returns CDR1 SGDLS and CDR2 YYNGEE. The CDR3 is 15 residues long. The CDR3 DNA sequence: TGTGCCAGCAGCCCCGGTCAGGCCCTCTCTCAGCCCCAGCATTTT. Its protein is CASSPGQALSQPQHF.

The chain links TRBV27 to TRBJ2-7; 13 bases align to TRBD2. V gave up 2 bases and J gave up 2 bases; unmatched junction bases: 0. Germline V gives CDR1 MNHEY, CDR2 SMNVEV (reference sequence). The CDR3 loop spans 15 amino acids. CDR3 residues: CASSLGTSGTYEQYF. The CDR3, as DNA: TGTGCCAGCAGTTTAGGGACTAGCGGGACCTACGAGCAGTACTTC.

V is TRBV16 and J is TRBJ1-5; a weak D match, TRBD1 (5 bases). Trimming shortened V by 0 bases and J by 5 bases, and 11 bases separated the two germline ends. Germline loops: CDR1 KGHSY, CDR2 FQNENV. This CDR3 is 15 amino acids long. The CDR3 DNA follows: TGTGCCAGCAGCCAATCGGGGCGGGAAGATCAGCCCCAGCATTTT. Translating it yields CASSQSGREDQPQHF.

V gene TRBV28 combines with J gene TRBJ2-7; D is possibly TRBD1 (6 bases). This CDR3 spans 17 amino acids. CDR1 is MDHEN and CDR2 is SYDVKM in the germline V gene. Trimming took off 5 bases at V and 0 bases at J, with 20 bases between the two ends. CDR3 residues: CASSPTRTRTVSYEQYF. Written as DNA, the CDR3 is TGTGCCAGCAGTCCTACCAGAACTCGGACAGTCTCCTACGAGCAGTACTTC.

This chain joins TRBV28 and TRBJ2-7; the match to TRBD1 covers 10 bases. Trimming took 6 bases from V and 0 from J; bases not matched to a gene: 5. CDR3 length: 15 residues. The germline CDR1 and CDR2 sequences are MDHEN and SYDVKM. CDR3 protein: CASSRDRGPSYEQYF. The DNA of the CDR3 is TGTGCCAGCAGCAGGGACAGGGGTCCCTCCTACGAGCAGTACTTC. The variable domain in full, with the rest retrieved from reference TRBV28 and TRBJ2-7, is DVKVTQSSRYLVKRTGEKVFLECVQDMDHENMFWYRQDPGLGLRLIYFSYDVKMKEKGDIPEGYSVSREKKERFSLILESASTNQTSMYLCASSRDRGPSYEQYFGPGTRLTVT.

J is TRBJ1-1 and V is TRBV10-3; D remains unclear. The ends were cut back, 6 bases at V and 5 bases at J, with 13 bases in the middle. The CDR3 length is 13 residues. Germline V gene lookup returns CDR1 ENHRY and CDR2 SYGVKD. The CDR3 sequence is CAIRLLVGTEAFF. CDR3 DNA: TGTGCCATCAGGCTATTAGTGGGAACTGAAGCTTTCTTT.

The genes are TRBV9 and TRBJ1-4, with TRBD1 as a possible D gene (5 bases). The CDR3 consists of 14 residues. With 1 base removed from V and 2 bases from J, the gap between germline ends came to 6 bases. Germline V gives CDR1 SGDLS, CDR2 YYNGEE. The chain's CDR3 is CASSVTGTNEKLFF. CDR3 in DNA: TGTGCCAGCAGCGTAACAGGCACTAATGAAAAACTGTTTTTT.

The chain links TRBV24-1 to TRBJ1-3; maybe TRBD1 (5 bases). Germline assignment: CDR1 KGHDR and CDR2 SFDVKD. The CDR3 spans 16 residues. Trimming removed 2 bases at V and 4 bases at J, with 14 bases between. CDR3 sequence: CATSDSSGTSGNTIYF. The CDR3 DNA follows: TGTGCCACCAGTGATTCATCCGGGACGTCAGGAAACACCATATATTTT.

The V gene is TRBV10-3, the J gene TRBJ1-2; tentatively, D is TRBD1 (5 bases). With 11 bases removed from V and 5 bases from J, the gap between germline ends came to 15 bases. From germline, CDR1 is ENHRY and CDR2 SYGVKD. The length of the CDR3 is 12 residues. The CDR3 bases are TGTGCCGCCCCCGGGACGGAGTATGGCTACACCTTC. Encoded protein: CAAPGTEYGYTF.

The chain recombines TRBV3-1 (or the pseudogene TRBV3-2) with TRBJ2-1; D may match TRBD1 or TRBD2 (5 bases each). Germline CDR1 and CDR2: LGHDT and YNNKEL (reference sequence). Trimming stripped 1 base from V and 15 bases from J, with 13 bases between. This CDR3 has 12 amino acids. CDR3 sequence reads: CASSQVGRPGFF. The DNA of the CDR3 is TGTGCCAGCAGCCAAGTGGGACGGCCCGGGTTCTTC.

This rearrangement joins TRBV4-1 to TRBJ2-5, with D tentatively TRBD1 or TRBD2 (5 bases each). Germline CDR1 is MGHRA and CDR2 is YSYEKL. V lost 3 bases to trimming and J lost 5 bases, with 13 bases between them. The length of the CDR3 is 14 residues. The CDR3 protein is CASSQGPDPETQYF. The CDR3 DNA reads as TGCGCCAGCAGCCAGGGACCCGACCCGGAGACCCAGTACTTC.

The V gene is TRBV9, the J gene TRBJ1-2; D is undetermined. Trimming removed 4 bases at V and 8 bases at J, with 18 bases between. The CDR3 is 14 amino acids. Looked up from germline, CDR1 is SGDLS and CDR2 is YYNGEE. For the CDR3, the DNA is TGTGCCAGCAGCCCCCTAGAGGCTACGGGGGGCTACACCTTC. The encoded protein is CASSPLEATGGYTF.

This rearrangement joins TRBV3-1 (or the pseudogene TRBV3-2) to TRBJ2-1, with no clear D. In germline, CDR1 is LGHDT, CDR2 YNNKEL (reference sequence). V lost 4 bases, J lost 0 bases, and 4 bases lay in between. There are 13 residues in the CDR3. As DNA, the CDR3 is TGTGCCAGCAGCCGGGACTCCTACAATGAGCAGTTCTTC. Protein sequence: CASSRDSYNEQFF.

This clone was recorded once. The J gene is TRBJ2-5, the V gene TRBV5-4, with TRBD2 identical over 9 bases. Trimming removed 1 base from V and 1 base from J; junction bases left unmatched: 5. This CDR3 is built from 16 residues. Germline V gives CDR1 SGHNT, CDR2 YYREEE (reference sequence). The DNA for the CDR3 is TGTGCCAGCAGCTTGAGAGCGGGGGGTAGCCAAGAGACCCAGTACTTC. Translating it yields CASSLRAGGSQETQYF.